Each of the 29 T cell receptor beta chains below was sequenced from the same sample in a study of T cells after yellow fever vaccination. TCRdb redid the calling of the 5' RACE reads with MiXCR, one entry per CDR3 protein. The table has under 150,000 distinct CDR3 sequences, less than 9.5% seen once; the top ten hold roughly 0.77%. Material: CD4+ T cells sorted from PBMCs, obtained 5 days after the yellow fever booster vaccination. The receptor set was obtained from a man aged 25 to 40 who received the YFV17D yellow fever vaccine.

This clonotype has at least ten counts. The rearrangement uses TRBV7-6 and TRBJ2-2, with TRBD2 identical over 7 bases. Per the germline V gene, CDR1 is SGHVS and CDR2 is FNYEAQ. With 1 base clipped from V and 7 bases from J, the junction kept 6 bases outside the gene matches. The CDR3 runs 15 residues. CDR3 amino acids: CASSLVGGRNGELFF. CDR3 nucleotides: TGTGCCAGCAGCTTAGTTGGCGGGAGAAACGGGGAGCTGTTTTTT.

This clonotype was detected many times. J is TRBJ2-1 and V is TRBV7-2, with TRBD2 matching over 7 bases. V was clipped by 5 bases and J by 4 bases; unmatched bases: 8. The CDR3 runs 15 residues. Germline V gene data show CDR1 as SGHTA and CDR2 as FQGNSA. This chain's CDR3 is CASSISASGYNEQFF. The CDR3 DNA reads TGTGCCAGCAGCATCTCGGCTAGCGGATACAATGAGCAGTTCTTC.

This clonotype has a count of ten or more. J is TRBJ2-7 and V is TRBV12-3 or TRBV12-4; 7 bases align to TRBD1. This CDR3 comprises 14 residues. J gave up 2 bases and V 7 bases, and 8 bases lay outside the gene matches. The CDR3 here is CASTPAGGAYEQYF. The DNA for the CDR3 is TGTGCCAGCACCCCTGCAGGGGGTGCCTACGAGCAGTACTTC.

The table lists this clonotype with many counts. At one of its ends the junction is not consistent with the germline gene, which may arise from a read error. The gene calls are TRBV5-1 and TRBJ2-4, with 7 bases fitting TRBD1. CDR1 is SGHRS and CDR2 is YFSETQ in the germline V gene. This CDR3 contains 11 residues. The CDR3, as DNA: TGTGCCAGCTCCCCAGGGGGCATTCAGTACTTC. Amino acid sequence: CASSPGGIQYF.

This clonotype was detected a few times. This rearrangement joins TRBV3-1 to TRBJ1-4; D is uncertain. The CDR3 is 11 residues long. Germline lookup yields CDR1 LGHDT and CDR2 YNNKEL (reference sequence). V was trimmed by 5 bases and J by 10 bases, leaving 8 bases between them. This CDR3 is CASSEQGKLFF. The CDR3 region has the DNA TGTGCCAGCAGCGAACAAGGAAAACTGTTTTTT.

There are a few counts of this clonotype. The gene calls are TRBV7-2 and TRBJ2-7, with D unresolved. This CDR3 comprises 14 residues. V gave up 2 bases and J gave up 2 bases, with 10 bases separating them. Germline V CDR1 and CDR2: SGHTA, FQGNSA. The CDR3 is CASSLNGLAYEQYF. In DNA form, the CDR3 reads TGTGCCAGCAGCTTAAACGGGCTAGCCTACGAGCAGTACTTC.

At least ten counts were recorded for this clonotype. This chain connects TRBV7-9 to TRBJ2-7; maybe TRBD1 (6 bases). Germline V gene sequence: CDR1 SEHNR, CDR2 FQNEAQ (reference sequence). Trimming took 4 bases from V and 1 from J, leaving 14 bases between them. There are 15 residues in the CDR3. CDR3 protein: CASSYREGKSYEQYF. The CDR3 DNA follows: TGTGCCAGCAGCTACAGGGAAGGGAAGTCCTACGAGCAGTACTTC.

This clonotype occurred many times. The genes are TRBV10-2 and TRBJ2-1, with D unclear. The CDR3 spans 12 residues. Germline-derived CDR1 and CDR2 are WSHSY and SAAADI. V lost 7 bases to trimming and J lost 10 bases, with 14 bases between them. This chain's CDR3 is CASTSVPWEQFF. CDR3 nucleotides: TGCGCCAGCACGTCGGTTCCCTGGGAGCAGTTCTTC.

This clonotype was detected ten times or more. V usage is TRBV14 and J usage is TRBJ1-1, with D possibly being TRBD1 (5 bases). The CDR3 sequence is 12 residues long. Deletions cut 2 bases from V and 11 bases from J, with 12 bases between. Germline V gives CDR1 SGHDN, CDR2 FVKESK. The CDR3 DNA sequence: TGTGCCAGCAGCCAAACAGGTTGGGGGGCTTTCTTT. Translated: CASSQTGWGAFF.

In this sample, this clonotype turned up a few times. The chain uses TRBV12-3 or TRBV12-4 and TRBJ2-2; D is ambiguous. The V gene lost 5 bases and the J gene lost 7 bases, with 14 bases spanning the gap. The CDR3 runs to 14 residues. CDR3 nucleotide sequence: TGTGCCAGCAGTACGTCCTTGGAGAACGGGGAGCTGTTTTTT. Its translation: CASSTSLENGELFF.

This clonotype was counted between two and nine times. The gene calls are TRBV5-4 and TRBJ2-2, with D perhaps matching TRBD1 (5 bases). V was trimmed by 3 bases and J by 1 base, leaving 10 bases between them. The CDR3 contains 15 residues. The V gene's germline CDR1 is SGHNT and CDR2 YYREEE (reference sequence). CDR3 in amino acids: CASSSKTVNTGELFF. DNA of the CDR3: TGTGCCAGCAGCTCTAAGACAGTGAACACCGGGGAGCTGTTTTTT.

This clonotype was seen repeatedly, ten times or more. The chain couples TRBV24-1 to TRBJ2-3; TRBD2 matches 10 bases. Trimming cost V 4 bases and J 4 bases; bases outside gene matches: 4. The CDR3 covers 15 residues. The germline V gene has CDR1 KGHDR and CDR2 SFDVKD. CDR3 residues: CATSEASGRPDTQYF. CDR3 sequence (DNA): TGTGCCACCAGTGAGGCTAGCGGGAGACCAGATACGCAGTATTTT.

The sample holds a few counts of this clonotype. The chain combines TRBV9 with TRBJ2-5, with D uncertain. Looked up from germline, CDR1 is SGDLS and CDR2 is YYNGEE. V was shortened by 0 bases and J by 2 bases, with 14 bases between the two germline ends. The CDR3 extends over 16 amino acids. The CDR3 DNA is TGTGCCAGCAGCGTAGCCGCCTTAGGGCAACAAGAGACCCAGTACTTC. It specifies CASSVAALGQQETQYF.

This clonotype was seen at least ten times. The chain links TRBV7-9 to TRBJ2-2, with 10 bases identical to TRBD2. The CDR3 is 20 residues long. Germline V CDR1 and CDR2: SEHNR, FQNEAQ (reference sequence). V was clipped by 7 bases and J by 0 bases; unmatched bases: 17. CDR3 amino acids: CASTPPTGTSVFPNTGELFF. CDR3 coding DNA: TGTGCCAGCACCCCGCCGACCGGGACTAGCGTTTTTCCGAACACCGGGGAGCTGTTTTTT.

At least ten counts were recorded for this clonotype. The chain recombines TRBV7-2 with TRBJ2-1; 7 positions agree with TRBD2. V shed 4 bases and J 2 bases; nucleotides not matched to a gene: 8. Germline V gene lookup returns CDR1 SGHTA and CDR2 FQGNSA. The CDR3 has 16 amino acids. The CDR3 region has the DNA TGTGCCAGCAGCTATAGCGGGTCATACCCCTACAATGAGCAGTTCTTC. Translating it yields CASSYSGSYPYNEQFF.

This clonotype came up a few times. The CDR3 reads CASRRGGQPQHF. The CDR3 DNA follows: TGTGCCAGCCGGAGGGGTGGTCAGCCCCAGCATTTT. The genes are TRBV19 and TRBJ1-5; TRBD1 might be the D (5 bases). Germline CDR1 and CDR2: LNHDA and SQIVND (reference sequence). CDR3 length: 12 residues. Trimming stripped 9 bases from V and 6 bases from J, with 12 bases between.

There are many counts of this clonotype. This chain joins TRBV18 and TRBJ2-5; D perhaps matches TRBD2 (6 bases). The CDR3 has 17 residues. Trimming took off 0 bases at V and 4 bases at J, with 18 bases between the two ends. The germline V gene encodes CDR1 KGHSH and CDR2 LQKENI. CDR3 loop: CASSPPAARQGLETQYF. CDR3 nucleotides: TGTGCCAGCTCACCACCCGCCGCGCGGCAGGGACTAGAGACCCAGTACTTC.

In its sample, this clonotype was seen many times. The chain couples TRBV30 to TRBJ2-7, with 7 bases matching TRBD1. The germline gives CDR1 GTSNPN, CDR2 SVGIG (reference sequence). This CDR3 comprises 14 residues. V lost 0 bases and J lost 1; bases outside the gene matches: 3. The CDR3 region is CAWSVGQASYEQYF. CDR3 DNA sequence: TGTGCCTGGAGTGTTGGACAGGCATCCTACGAGCAGTACTTC.

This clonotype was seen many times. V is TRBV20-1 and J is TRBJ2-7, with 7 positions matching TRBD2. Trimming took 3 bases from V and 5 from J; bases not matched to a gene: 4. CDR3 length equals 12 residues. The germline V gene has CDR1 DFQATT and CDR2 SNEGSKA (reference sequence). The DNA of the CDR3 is TGCAGTGCTAGCCGGGAGGTAGACGAGCAGTACTTC. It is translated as CSASREVDEQYF.

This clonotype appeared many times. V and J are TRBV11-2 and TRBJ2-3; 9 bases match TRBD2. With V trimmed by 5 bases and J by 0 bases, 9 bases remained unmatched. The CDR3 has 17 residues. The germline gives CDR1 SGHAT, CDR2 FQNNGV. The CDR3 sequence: CASSPLGLAGSTDTQYF. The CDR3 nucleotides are TGTGCCAGCAGCCCCCTCGGTCTAGCGGGAAGCACAGATACGCAGTATTTT. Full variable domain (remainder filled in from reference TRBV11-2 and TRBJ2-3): EAGVAQSPRYKIIEKRQSVAFWCNPISGHATLYWYQQILGQGPKLLIQFQNNGVVDDSQLPKDRFSAERLKGVDSTLKIQPAKLEDSAVYLCASSPLGLAGSTDTQYFGPGTRLTVL.

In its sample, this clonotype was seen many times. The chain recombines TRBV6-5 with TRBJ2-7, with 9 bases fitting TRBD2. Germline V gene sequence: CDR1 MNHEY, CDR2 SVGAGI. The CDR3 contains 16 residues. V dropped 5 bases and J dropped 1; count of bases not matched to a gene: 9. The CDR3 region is CASSPKKSGRSYEQYF. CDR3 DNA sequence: TGTGCCAGCAGTCCGAAAAAGAGCGGGAGGTCCTACGAGCAGTACTTC.

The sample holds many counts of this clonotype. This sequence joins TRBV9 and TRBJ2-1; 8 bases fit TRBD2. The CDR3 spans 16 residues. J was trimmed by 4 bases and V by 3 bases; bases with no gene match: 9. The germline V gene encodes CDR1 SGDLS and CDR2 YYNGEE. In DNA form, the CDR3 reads TGTGCCAGCAGCGCCCAAGCGGGAGTCGGTTACAATGAGCAGTTCTTC. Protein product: CASSAQAGVGYNEQFF.

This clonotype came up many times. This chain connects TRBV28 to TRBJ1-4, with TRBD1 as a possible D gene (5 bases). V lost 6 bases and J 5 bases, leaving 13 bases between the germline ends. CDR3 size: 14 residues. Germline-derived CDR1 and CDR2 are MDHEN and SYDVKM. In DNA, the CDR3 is TGTGCCAGCAGCTTCATGTGGGGCAATGAAAAACTGTTTTTT. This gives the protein CASSFMWGNEKLFF.

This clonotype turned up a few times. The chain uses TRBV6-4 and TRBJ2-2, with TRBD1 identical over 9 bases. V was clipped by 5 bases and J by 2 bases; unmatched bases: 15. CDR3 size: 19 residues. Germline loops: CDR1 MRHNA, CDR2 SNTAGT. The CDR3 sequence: CASSRRPGQGWLNTGELFF. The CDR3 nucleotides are TGTGCCAGCAGTCGCCGCCCGGGACAGGGTTGGTTAAACACCGGGGAGCTGTTTTTT.

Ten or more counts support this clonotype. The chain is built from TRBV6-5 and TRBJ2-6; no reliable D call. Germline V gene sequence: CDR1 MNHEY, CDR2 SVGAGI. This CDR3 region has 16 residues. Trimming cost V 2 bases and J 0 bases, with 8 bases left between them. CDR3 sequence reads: CASSYAKSSGANVLTF. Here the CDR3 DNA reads TGTGCCAGCAGTTACGCGAAGAGCTCTGGGGCCAACGTCCTGACTTTC.

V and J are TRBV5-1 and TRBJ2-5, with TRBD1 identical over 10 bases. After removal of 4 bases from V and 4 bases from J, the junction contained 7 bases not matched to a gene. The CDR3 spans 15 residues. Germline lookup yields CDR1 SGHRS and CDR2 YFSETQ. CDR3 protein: CASSTGQGRVETQYF. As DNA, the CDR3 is TGCGCCAGCAGCACGGGACAGGGGAGAGTAGAGACCCAGTACTTC.

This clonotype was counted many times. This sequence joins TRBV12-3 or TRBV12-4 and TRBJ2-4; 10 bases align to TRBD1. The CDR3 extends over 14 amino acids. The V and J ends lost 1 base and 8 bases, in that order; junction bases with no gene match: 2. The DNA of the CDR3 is TGTGCCAGCAGTTTAGGGACAGGGGGGGACATTCAGTACTTC. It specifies CASSLGTGGDIQYF.

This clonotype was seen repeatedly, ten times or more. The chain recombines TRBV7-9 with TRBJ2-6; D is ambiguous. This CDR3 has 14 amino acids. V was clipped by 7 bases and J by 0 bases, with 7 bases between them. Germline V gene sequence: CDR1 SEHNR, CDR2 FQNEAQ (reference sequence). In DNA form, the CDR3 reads TGTGCCAGCACAGAGTACTCTGGGGCCAACGTCCTGACTTTC. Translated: CASTEYSGANVLTF.

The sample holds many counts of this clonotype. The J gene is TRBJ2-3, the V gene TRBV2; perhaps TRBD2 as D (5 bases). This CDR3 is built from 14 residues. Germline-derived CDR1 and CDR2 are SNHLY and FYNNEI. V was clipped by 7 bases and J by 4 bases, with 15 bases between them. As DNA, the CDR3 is TGTGCCAGCACCCACCGGGAAACAGCAGATACGCAGTATTTT. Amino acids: CASTHRETADTQYF. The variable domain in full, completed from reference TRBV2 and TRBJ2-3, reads EPEVTQTPSHQVTQMGQEVILRCVPISNHLYFYWYRQILGQKVEFLVSFYNNEISEKSEIFDDQFSVERPDGSNFTLKIRSTKLEDSAMYFCASTHRETADTQYFGPGTRLTVL.